This T cell receptor (beta chain) was observed in a study of blood T cell repertoires in COVID-19. Study overall: The United States, Italy and Spain provided the acute and convalescent COVID-19 samples. The cDNA or gDNA used as material had been derived from T cells, B-cell-depleted T cells, or PBMCs.

V shed 5 bases and J 6 bases; nucleotides not matched to a gene: 6. The germline V gene has CDR1 SGHAT and CDR2 FQDESV (reference sequence). This CDR3 spans 13 amino acids. Authors' data handling: Scientists estimated how many nucleated cells there were by amplifying reference gene primers. Assay used: immunoSEQ multiplex PCR; TCRdb lists only in-frame clones, some missing. The V and J calls and the clone size are those of that table, but D and trimming were determined from the DNA. The top ten clones hold over 7% of a sample with 45,000 to 50,000 clones, approximately 86% of them seen once. This receptor was identified in a man aged 80 or over in a cohort sampled during active COVID-19. This sequence joins TRBV11-1 and TRBJ1-2, with 7 bases that match TRBD1. Specimen: peripheral blood. The CDR3: CASSKPTGHGYTF. The CDR3 nucleotides read TGTGCCAGCAGCAAACCGACAGGGCATGGCTACACCTTC.